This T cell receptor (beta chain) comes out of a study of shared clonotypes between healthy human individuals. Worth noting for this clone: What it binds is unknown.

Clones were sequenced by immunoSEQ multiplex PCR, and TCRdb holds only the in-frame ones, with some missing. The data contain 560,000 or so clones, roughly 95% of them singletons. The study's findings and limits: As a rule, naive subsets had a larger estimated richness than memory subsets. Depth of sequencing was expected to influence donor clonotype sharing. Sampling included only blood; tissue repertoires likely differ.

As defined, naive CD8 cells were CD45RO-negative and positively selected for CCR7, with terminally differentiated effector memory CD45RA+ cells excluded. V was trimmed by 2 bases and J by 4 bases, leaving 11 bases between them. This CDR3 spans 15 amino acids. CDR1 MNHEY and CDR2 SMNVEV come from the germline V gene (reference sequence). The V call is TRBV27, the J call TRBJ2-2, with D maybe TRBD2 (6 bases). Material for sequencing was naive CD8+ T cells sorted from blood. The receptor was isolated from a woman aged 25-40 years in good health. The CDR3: CASSLGGVGTGELFF. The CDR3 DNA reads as TGTGCCAGCAGTTTAGGAGGGGTCGGCACCGGGGAGCTGTTTTTT.